This is a list of T cell receptor beta chains from one sample in a study of blood T cell repertoires in COVID-19. Profiled with immunoSEQ multiplex PCR; TCRdb holds only in-frame clones, not every one. The sample consists of some 150,000 clones, under 90% of them appearing once. Material: peripheral blood. These TCRs come from a woman aged 60-75 years with active or convalescent COVID-19. Both conserved end residues are part of each CDR3. D genes are given only for firm matches. Not every row has a clone size; where given, it reads once, few, many or a size class.

>TRBD1|once|TRBJ1-6|TRBV7-9
CASSSETGTGQSPLHF
TGTGCCAGCAGCTCAGAAACCGGGACAGGGCAATCACCCCTCCACTTT
>.|few|TRBJ2-7|TRBV5-4
CASSLRSGYEQYF
TGTGCCAGCAGCTTACGGTCCGGTTACGAGCAGTACTTC
>TRBD1|.|TRBJ1-1|TRBV10-3
CAISMTGEIMNTEAFF
TGTGCCATCTCCATGACAGGGGAAATCATGAACACTGAAGCTTTCTTT
>.|.|TRBJ1-6|TRBV27
CASSLTEAYNSPLHF
TGTGCCAGCAGTTTAACGGAGGCCTATAATTCACCCCTCCACTTT
>.|.|TRBJ1-5|TRBV10-2
CASSETRDQPQHF
TGCGCCAGCAGTGAAACGCGGGATCAGCCCCAGCATTTT
>.|.|TRBJ2-6|TRBV15
CATSRDLGANVLTF
TGTGCCACCAGCAGAGATCTTGGGGCCAACGTCCTGACTTTC
>TRBD2|.|TRBJ2-3|TRBV5-1
CASSLGLAGGTSTDTQYF
TGCGCCAGCAGCTTGGGACTAGCGGGGGGAACTAGCACAGATACGCAGTATTTT
>.|.|TRBJ2-6|TRBV4-2
CASSLGYRQRPGANVLTF
TGTGCCAGCAGCCTGGGTTACAGACAGAGACCTGGGGCCAACGTCCTGACTTTC
>TRBD1|.|TRBJ2-3|TRBV27
CASSPLPGGQGTDTQYF
TGTGCCAGCAGTCCCTTACCTGGGGGACAGGGCACAGATACGCAGTATTTT
>TRBD2|.|TRBJ2-3|TRBV27
CASSLLTSGRGTDTQYF
TGTGCCAGCAGTTTATTGACTAGCGGGAGGGGCACAGATACGCAGTATTTT
>.|.|TRBJ1-1|TRBV7-2
CASSLNFDTEAFF
TGTGCCAGCAGCTTAAATTTCGACACTGAAGCTTTCTTT
>.|.|TRBJ1-6|TRBV3-1/TRBV3-2
CASSRERNSPLHF
TGTGCCAGCAGCCGGGAGAGAAATTCACCCCTCCACTTT
>.|few|TRBJ2-3|TRBV7-2
CASSPITGRGDTQYF
TGTGCCAGCAGCCCGATCACAGGGAGGGGAGATACGCAGTATTTT
>.|.|TRBJ1-2|TRBV5-1
CASSLDTYGYTF
TGCGCCAGCAGCTTGGACACCTATGGCTACACCTTC
>.|.|TRBJ1-6|TRBV7-5
CVRSSGQFYSPLHF
TGTGTCAGAAGCTCGGGACAGTTTTATTCACCCCTCCACTTT
>TRBD1|.|TRBJ1-2|TRBV5-4
CASSFAGGYGYTF
TGTGCCAGCAGCTTCGCAGGGGGCTATGGCTACACCTTC
>TRBD2|.|TRBJ2-1|TRBV20-1
CSASTSGRSGEQFF
TGCAGTGCCAGTACTAGCGGGAGATCAGGTGAGCAGTTCTTC
>.|.|TRBJ1-2|TRBV11-2
CASSSRGYNYGYTF
TGTGCCAGCAGCTCCCGGGGATATAACTATGGCTACACCTTC
>.|.|TRBJ2-6|TRBV6-5
CASRMIYSGANVLTF
TGTGCCAGCAGAATGATCTACTCTGGGGCCAACGTCCTGACTTTC
>TRBD1|.|TRBJ1-3|TRBV28
CASSRRGRYRGNTIYF
TGTGCCAGCAGCCGCAGGGGGAGGTATCGGGGAAACACCATATATTTT
>.|.|TRBJ1-6|TRBV2
CASSTGGTYNSPLHF
TGTGCCAGCTCAACTGGAGGGACCTATAATTCACCCCTCCACTTT
>TRBD1|.|TRBJ1-3|TRBV7-9
CASSSFDRGLHTIYF
TGTGCCAGCAGTTCATTCGACAGGGGGTTACACACCATATATTTT
>.|.|TRBJ2-7|TRBV30
CAWSVGPGPYEQYF
TGTGCCTGGAGTGTAGGTCCAGGGCCCTACGAGCAGTACTTC
>TRBD1|.|TRBJ1-1|TRBV30
CAWRGTEWNTEAFF
TGTGCCTGGAGGGGGACAGAATGGAACACTGAAGCTTTCTTT
>TRBD1|once|TRBJ1-2|TRBV7-9
CASSTSRGPGYGYTF
TGTGCCAGCAGCACGTCGAGGGGGCCGGGCTATGGCTACACCTTC
>.|.|TRBJ1-1|TRBV28
CASTMQGTLTEAFF
TGTGCCAGCACCATGCAAGGGACTCTCACTGAAGCTTTCTTT
>.|.|TRBJ2-2|TRBV7-9
CASSLGSRNTGELFF
TGTGCCAGCAGCTTAGGGTCCAGGAACACCGGGGAGCTGTTTTTT
>TRBD1|.|TRBJ2-5|TRBV6-5
CASSRTGKQETQYF
TGTGCCAGCAGCCGGACAGGAAAACAAGAGACCCAGTACTTC
>TRBD2|once|TRBJ2-5|TRBV5-1
CASSLDVAGGLETQYF
TGCGCCAGCAGCTTGGACGTAGCGGGGGGTCTGGAGACCCAGTACTTC
>.|.|TRBJ1-2|TRBV3-1/TRBV3-2
CASSQKEVRLNYGYTF
TGTGCCAGCAGCCAAAAAGAGGTCAGACTTAACTATGGCTACACCTTC
>.|.|TRBJ2-2|TRBV3-1/TRBV3-2
CASSGGTGELFF
TGTGCCAGCAGTGGAGGCACCGGGGAGCTGTTTTTT
>.|.|TRBJ1-1|TRBV4-2
CASSQAGYTEAFF
TGTGCCAGCAGCCAAGCGGGGTACACTGAAGCTTTCTTT
>TRBD2|few|TRBJ2-1|TRBV5-4
CASSPNLAGVLSNEQFF
TGTGCCAGCAGCCCAAACCTAGCGGGAGTCTTAAGCAATGAGCAGTTCTTC
>.|.|TRBJ1-1|TRBV5-1
CASSLISRTENTEAFF
TGCGCCAGCAGCTTGATCTCCCGGACAGAGAACACTGAAGCTTTCTTT
>.|once|TRBJ1-4|TRBV19
CASTMTPTINEKLFF
TGTGCCAGTACCATGACTCCTACCATTAATGAAAAACTGTTTTTT
>.|.|TRBJ2-7|TRBV28
CASSGVTGLSYEQYF
TGTGCCAGCAGTGGGGTCACAGGGCTGTCCTACGAGCAGTACTTC
>.|.|TRBJ1-6|TRBV3-1/TRBV3-2
CASTPAEGRSPLHF
TGTGCCAGCACCCCGGCGGAGGGTAGGTCACCCCTCCACTTT
>.|.|TRBJ2-2|TRBV28
CASNVFSGELFF
TGTGCCAGCAATGTATTTTCCGGGGAGCTGTTTTTT
>.|.|TRBJ1-3|TRBV7-6
CASRRSSGNTIYF
TGTGCCAGCCGAAGGAGCTCTGGAAACACCATATATTTT
>TRBD1|.|TRBJ1-2|TRBV9
CASSPLRTGPNYGYTF
TGTGCCAGCAGCCCGCTGCGGACAGGGCCTAACTATGGCTACACCTTC
>.|.|TRBJ1-3|TRBV3-1/TRBV3-2
CASSHGGASGNTIYF
TGTGCCAGCAGCCATGGAGGAGCGTCTGGAAACACCATATATTTT
>.|.|TRBJ1-2|TRBV11-2
CASSLAPGGNYGYTF
TGTGCCAGCAGCTTAGCCCCTGGAGGCAACTATGGCTACACCTTC
>TRBD2|.|TRBJ2-2|TRBV5-1
CASSLGGLAVNTGELFF
TGCGCCAGCAGCTTGGGGGGACTAGCGGTAAACACCGGGGAGCTGTTTTTT
>.|.|TRBJ2-1|TRBV28
CASSLLLGGSSYNEQFF
TGTGCCAGCAGTTTATTACTTGGGGGGAGCTCCTACAATGAGCAGTTCTTC
>.|.|TRBJ1-2|TRBV19
CASSTSPGEGYRGYTF
TGTGCCAGTAGTACTTCCCCCGGGGAGGGTTATCGTGGCTACACCTTC
>.|.|TRBJ2-3|TRBV29-1
CSVDADSTDTQYF
TGCAGCGTTGACGCGGATTCCACAGATACGCAGTATTTT
>.|.|TRBJ1-5|TRBV5-6
CASSLYGYNQPQHF
TGTGCCAGCAGCTTGTACGGTTACAATCAGCCCCAGCATTTT
>.|few|TRBJ2-7|TRBV21-1
CASSPTTGSNEQYF
TGTGCCAGCAGCCCCACCACAGGGAGCAACGAGCAGTACTTC
>TRBD1|few|TRBJ1-6|TRBV2
CASTVGQGNSPLHF
TGTGCCAGCACTGTCGGACAGGGGAATTCACCCCTCCACTTT
>TRBD1|.|TRBJ1-2|TRBV9
CASSPSPGTVLGYTF
TGTGCCAGCAGCCCGAGCCCCGGGACAGTACTTGGCTACACCTTC
>TRBD1|.|TRBJ1-3|TRBV5-1
CASSPTGAGNTIYF
TGCGCCAGCAGCCCGACAGGGGCCGGAAACACCATATATTTT
>TRBD1|.|TRBJ1-1|TRBV5-1
CASSFDRAKTEAFF
TGCGCCAGCAGCTTTGACAGGGCAAAGACTGAAGCTTTCTTT
>.|.|TRBJ2-7|TRBV6-5
CASTKAGTYEQYF
TGTGCCAGCACAAAGGCGGGTACCTACGAGCAGTACTTC
>TRBD2|.|TRBJ2-3|TRBV18
CASSPRSLAGVTDTQYF
TGTGCCAGCTCACCACGGAGTCTAGCGGGGGTCACAGATACGCAGTATTTT
>TRBD1|.|TRBJ1-1|TRBV7-2
CASSYRGPEAFF
TGTGCCAGCAGCTACAGGGGACCCGAAGCTTTCTTT
>.|.|TRBJ1-3|TRBV11-2
CASSLGSSGNTIYF
TGTGCCAGCAGCTTAGGGAGCTCTGGAAACACCATATATTTT
>.|.|TRBJ1-1|TRBV12-3/TRBV12-4
CASRVGAAEAFF
TGTGCCAGCCGCGTGGGGGCGGCTGAAGCTTTCTTT